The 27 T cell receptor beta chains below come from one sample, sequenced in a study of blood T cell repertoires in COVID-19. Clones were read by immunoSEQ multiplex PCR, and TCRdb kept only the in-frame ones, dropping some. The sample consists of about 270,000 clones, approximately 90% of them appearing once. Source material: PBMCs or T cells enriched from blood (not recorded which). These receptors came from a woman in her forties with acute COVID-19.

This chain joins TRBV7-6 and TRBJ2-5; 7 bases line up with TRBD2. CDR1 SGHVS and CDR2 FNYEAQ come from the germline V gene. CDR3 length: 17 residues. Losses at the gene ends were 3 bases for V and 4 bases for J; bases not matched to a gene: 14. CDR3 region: CASSFLTGTGGTETQYF. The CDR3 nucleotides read TGTGCCAGCAGCTTCTTAACTGGCACGGGGGGAACAGAGACCCAGTACTTC.

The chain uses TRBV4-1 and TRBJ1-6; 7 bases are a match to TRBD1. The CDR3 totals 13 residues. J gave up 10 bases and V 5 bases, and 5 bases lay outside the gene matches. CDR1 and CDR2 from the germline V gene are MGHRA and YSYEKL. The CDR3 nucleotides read TGCGCCAGCAGCGGGACAGCTCAATCACCCCTCCACTTT. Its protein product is CASSGTAQSPLHF.

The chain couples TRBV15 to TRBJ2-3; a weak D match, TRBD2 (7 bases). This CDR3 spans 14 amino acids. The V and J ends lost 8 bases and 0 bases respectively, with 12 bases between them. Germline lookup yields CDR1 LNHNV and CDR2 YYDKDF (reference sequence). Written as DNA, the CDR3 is TGTGCCACCGGACGGGGGGCTAGCACAGATACGCAGTATTTT. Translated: CATGRGASTDTQYF.

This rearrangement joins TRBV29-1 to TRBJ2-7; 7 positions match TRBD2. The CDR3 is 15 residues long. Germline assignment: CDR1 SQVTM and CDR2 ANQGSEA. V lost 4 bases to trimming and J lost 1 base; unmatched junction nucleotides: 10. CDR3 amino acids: CSVVPPGRGSYEQYF. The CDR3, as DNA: TGCAGCGTTGTTCCCCCGGGGCGGGGGTCCTACGAGCAGTACTTC.

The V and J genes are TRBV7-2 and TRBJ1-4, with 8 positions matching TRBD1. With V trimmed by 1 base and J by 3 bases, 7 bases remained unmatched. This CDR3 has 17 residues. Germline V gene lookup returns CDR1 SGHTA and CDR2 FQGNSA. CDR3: CASSLEGRGLSNEKLFF. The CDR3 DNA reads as TGTGCCAGCAGCTTAGAAGGCAGGGGGCTTTCTAATGAAAAACTGTTTTTT.

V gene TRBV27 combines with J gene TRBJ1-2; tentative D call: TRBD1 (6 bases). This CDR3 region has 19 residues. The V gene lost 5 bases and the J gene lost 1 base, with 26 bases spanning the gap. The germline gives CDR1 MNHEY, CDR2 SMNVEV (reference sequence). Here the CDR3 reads CASSPGATRPGQNNYGYTF. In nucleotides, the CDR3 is TGTGCCAGCAGTCCTGGGGCAACGAGGCCGGGACAAAATAACTATGGCTACACCTTC.

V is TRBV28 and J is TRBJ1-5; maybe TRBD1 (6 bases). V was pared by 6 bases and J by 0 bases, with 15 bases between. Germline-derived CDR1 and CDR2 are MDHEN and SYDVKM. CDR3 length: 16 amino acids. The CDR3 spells CASRTGHLDSNQPQHF. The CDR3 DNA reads TGTGCCAGCAGGACGGGACACCTTGATAGCAATCAGCCCCAGCATTTT.

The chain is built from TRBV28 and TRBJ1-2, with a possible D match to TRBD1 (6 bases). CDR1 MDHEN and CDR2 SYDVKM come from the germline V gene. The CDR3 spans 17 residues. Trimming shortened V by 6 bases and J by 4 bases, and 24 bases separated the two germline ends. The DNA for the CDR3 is TGTGCCAGCAGACCTACAGACGTCGGGGGGCGAGGCTATGGCTACACCTTC. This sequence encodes CASRPTDVGGRGYGYTF.

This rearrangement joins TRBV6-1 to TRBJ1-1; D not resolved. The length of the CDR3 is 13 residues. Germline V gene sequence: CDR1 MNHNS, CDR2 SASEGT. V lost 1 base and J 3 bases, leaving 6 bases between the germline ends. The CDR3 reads CASSEDRDTEAFF. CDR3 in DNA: TGTGCCAGCAGTGAAGATCGGGACACTGAAGCTTTCTTT.

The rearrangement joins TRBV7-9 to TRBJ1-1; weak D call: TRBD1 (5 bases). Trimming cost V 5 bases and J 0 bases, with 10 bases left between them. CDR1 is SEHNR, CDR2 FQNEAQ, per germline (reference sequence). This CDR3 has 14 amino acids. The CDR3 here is CASSAGHLNTEAFF. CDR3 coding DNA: TGTGCCAGCAGCGCAGGACACCTGAACACTGAAGCTTTCTTT.

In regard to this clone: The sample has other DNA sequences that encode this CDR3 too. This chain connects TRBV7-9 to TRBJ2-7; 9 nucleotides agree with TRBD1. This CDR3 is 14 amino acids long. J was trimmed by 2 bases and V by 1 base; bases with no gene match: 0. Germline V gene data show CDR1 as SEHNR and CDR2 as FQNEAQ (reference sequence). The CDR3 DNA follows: TGTGCCAGCAGCTTAGGACAGGGGGCCTACGAGCAGTACTTC. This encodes CASSLGQGAYEQYF. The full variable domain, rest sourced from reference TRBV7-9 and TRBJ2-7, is DTGVSQNPRHKITKRGQNVTFRCDPISEHNRLYWYRQTLGQGPEFLTYFQNEAQLEKSRLLSDRFSAERPKGSFSTLEIQRTEQGDSAMYLCASSLGQGAYEQYFGPGTRLTVT.

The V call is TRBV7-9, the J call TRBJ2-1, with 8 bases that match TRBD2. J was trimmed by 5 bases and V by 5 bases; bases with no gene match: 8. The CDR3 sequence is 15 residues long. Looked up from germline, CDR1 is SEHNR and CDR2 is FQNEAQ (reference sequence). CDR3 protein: CASSKAGVLDNEQFF. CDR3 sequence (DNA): TGTGCCAGCAGCAAAGCGGGAGTTCTCGACAATGAGCAGTTCTTC.

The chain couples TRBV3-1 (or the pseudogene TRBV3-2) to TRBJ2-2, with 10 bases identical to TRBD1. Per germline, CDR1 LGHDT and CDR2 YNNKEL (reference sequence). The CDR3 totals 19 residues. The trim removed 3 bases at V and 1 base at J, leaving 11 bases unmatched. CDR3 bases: TGTGCCAGCAGCCACGACCCCGGGACAGGGGCACGGAACACCGGGGAGCTGTTTTTT. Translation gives CASSHDPGTGARNTGELFF.

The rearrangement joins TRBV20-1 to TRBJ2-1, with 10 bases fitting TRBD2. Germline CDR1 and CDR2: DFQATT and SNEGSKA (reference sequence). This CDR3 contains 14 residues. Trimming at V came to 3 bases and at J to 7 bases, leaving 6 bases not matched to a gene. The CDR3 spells CSASGTSGENEQFF. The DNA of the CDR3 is TGCAGTGCTAGTGGAACTAGCGGGGAAAATGAGCAGTTCTTC.

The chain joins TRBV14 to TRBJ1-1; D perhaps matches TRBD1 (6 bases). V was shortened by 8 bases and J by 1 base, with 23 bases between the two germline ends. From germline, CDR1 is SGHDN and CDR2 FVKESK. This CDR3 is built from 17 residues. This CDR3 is CASGDLQGVGPNTEAFF. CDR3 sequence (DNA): TGTGCCAGCGGAGACTTACAGGGAGTGGGGCCGAACACTGAAGCTTTCTTT.

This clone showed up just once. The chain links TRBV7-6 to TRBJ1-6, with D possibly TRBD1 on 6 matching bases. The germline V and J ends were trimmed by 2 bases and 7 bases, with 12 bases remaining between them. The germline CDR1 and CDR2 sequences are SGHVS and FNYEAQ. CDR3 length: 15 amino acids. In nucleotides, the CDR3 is TGTGCCAGCAGCTTAAGGGGGGGCGAAAATTCACCCCTCCACTTT. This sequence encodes CASSLRGGENSPLHF. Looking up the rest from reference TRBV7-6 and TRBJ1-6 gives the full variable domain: GAGVSQSPRYKVTKRGQDVALRCDPISGHVSLYWYRQALGQGPEFLTYFNYEAQQDKSGLPNDRFSAERPEGSISTLTIQRTEQRDSAMYRCASSLRGGENSPLHFGNGTRLTVT.

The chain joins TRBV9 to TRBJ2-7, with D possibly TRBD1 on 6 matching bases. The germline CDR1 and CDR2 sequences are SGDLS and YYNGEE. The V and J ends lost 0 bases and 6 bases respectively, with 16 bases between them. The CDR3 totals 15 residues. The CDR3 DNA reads TGTGCCAGCAGCGTAGGCTCCCTACAGGGAGCCGAGCAGTACTTC. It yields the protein CASSVGSLQGAEQYF.

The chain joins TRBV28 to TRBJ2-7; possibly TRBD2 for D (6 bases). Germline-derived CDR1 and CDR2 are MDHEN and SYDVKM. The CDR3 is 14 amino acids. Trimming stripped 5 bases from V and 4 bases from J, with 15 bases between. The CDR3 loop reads CASSDGLSRYEQYF. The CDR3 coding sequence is TGTGCCAGCAGTGATGGACTATCGAGGTACGAGCAGTACTTC.

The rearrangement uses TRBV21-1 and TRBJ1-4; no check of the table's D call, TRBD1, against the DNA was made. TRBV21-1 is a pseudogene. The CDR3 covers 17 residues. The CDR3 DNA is TGTGCCAGCAGCAAAGGGGGTTGTAGGCAGGGGAATGAAAAACTGTTTTTT. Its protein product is CASSKGGCRQGNEKLFF.

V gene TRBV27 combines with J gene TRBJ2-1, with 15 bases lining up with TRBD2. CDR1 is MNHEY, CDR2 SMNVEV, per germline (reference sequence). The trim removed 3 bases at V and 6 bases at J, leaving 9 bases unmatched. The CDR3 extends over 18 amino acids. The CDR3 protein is CASSLGTSGRLRPNEQFF. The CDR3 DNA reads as TGTGCCAGCAGTTTGGGGACTAGCGGGAGGCTACGCCCCAATGAGCAGTTCTTC.

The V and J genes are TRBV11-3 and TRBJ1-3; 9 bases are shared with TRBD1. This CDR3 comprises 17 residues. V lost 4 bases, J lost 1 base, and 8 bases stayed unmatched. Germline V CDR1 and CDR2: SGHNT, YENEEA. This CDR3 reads CASSSDRGFRSGNTIYF. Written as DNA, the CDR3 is TGTGCCAGCAGCTCGGACAGGGGATTCAGATCTGGAAACACCATATATTTT.

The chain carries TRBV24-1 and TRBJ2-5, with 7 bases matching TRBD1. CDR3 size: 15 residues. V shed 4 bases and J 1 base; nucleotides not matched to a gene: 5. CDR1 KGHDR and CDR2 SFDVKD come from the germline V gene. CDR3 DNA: TGTGCCACCAGTGAGCCGGGACAGCTCCAAGAGACCCAGTACTTC. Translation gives CATSEPGQLQETQYF.

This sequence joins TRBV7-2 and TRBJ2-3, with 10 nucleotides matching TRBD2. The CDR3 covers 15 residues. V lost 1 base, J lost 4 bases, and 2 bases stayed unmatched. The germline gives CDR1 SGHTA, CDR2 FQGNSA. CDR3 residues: CASSLVAGGSDTQYF. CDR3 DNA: TGTGCCAGCAGCTTAGTAGCGGGAGGCTCAGATACGCAGTATTTT. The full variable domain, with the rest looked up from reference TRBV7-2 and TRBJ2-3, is GAGVSQSPSNKVTEKGKDVELRCDPISGHTALYWYRQSLGQGLEFLIYFQGNSAPDKSGLPSDRFSAERTGGSVSTLTIQRTQQEDSAVYLCASSLVAGGSDTQYFGPGTRLTVL.

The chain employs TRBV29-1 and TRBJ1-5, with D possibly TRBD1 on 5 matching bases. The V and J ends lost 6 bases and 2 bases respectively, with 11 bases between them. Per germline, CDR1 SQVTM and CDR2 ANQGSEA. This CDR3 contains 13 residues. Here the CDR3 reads CSVLGGGNQPQHF. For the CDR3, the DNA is TGCAGCGTCCTCGGGGGGGGCAATCAGCCCCAGCATTTT.

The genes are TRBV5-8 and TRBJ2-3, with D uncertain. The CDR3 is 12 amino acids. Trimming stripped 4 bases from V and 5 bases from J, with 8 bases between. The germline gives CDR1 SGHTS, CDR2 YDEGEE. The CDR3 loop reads CASSPRLDTQYF. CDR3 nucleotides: TGTGCCAGCAGCCCCCGTCTAGATACGCAGTATTTT. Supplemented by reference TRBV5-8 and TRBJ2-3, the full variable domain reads EAGVTQSPTHLIKTRGQQATLRCSPISGHTSVYWYQQALGLGLQFLLWYDEGEERNRGNFPPRFSGRQFPNYSSELNVNALELEDSALYLCASSPRLDTQYFGPGTRLTVL.

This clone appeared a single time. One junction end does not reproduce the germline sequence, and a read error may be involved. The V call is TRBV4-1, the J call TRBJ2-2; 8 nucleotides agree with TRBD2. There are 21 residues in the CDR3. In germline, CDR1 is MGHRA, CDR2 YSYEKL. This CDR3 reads CASSQRAPTRLAKTKTGELFF. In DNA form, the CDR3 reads TGCGCCAGCAGCCAACGGGCACCGACGCGACTAGCGAAAACGAAGACCGGGGAGCTGTTTTTT.

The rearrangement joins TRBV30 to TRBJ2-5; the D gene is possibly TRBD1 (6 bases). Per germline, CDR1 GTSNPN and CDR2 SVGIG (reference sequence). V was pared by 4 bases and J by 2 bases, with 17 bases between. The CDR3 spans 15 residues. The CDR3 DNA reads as TGTGCCTGGAAATGGTGGACAGAGGCTCAAGAGACCCAGTACTTC. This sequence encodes CAWKWWTEAQETQYF.